This TCR beta chain was identified in a study of T-cell reconstitution after alpha-beta-depleted transplantation in children. This CDR3 comprises 13 residues. V lost 6 bases and J 10 bases, leaving 16 bases between the germline ends. CDR1 SQVTM and CDR2 ANQGSEA come from the germline V gene. Researchers prepared the TCRbeta library using unique molecular identifiers, the study reports. TCRdb recomputed calls from the PCR reads with MiXCR, one row per CDR3 protein. The sample lists about 500,000 distinct CDR3 sequences, about 33% occurring once. Sample: PBMCs from the stem cell graft donor, taken from the stem cell graft. The chain joins TRBV29-1 to TRBJ1-6; D ambiguous. The receptor was isolated from a human donor who donated a stem cell graft to a child with aplastic anemia. This chain's CDR3 is CSVAGPSGSPLHF. As DNA, the CDR3 is TGCAGCGTAGCGGGTCCTTCAGGATCACCCCTCCACTTT.